A single sample gave rise to the 4 T cell receptor beta chains below, sequenced in a study of cytomegalovirus exposure and HLA in healthy donors. PCR primers comprised 60 Vbeta and 13 Jbeta primers. Here immunoSEQ multiplex PCR was the method, and the copy in TCRdb shows in-frame clones only, minus some. The sample includes some 150,000 clones, roughly four fifths of them seen just once. Source material: PBMCs. The receptors derive from a woman aged 45-65 years in good health and CMV-seronegative.

The chain couples TRBV14 to TRBJ2-7; D call uncertain. There are 13 residues in the CDR3. Trimming left V 1 base short and J 2 bases short, with 6 bases between. The germline V gene encodes CDR1 SGHDN and CDR2 FVKESK. CDR3 region: CASSQAAAYEQYF. The CDR3 bases are TGTGCCAGCAGCCAAGCCGCGGCCTACGAGCAGTACTTC.

The chain recombines TRBV19 with TRBJ1-5; the D gene is possibly TRBD1 (5 bases). CDR1 is LNHDA, CDR2 SQIVND, per germline (reference sequence). The V end was cut by 3 bases, the J end by 7 bases, with 10 bases between. The CDR3 extends over 13 amino acids. In DNA form, the CDR3 reads TGTGCCAGTAGTATTCAGGGTAGCCAGCCCCAGCATTTT. Protein sequence: CASSIQGSQPQHF.

This rearrangement joins TRBV10-1 to TRBJ2-7; TRBD2 matches 7 bases. CDR3 length equals 13 residues. V dropped 3 bases and J dropped 1; count of bases not matched to a gene: 0. Germline CDR1 and CDR2: WNHNN and SYGVQD (reference sequence). The DNA of the CDR3 is TGCGCCAGCAGTGAAGCGGGGTCCTACGAGCAGTACTTC. Translation gives CASSEAGSYEQYF.

The CDR3 bases are TGTGCCAGCAGTGTATCCAGGGATCAGCCCCAGCATTTT. Translation gives CASSVSRDQPQHF. V and J are TRBV6-1 and TRBJ1-5; TRBD1 is a possible D gene (5 bases). Germline CDR1 is MNHNS and CDR2 is SASEGT. This CDR3 is built from 13 residues. With 4 bases removed from V and 5 bases from J, the gap between germline ends came to 9 bases.